Below are 4 T cell receptor beta chains sequenced from a single sample in a study of T cells in tuberculosis. Sorting used thawed, overnight-rested PBMC stained with anti-CD3, a viability dye and GMM-loaded CD1B tetramer. The CD1B tetramers carried C32 glucose monomycolate purified from Rhodococcus equi. Assay used: immunoSEQ multiplex PCR; TCRdb lists only in-frame clones, some missing. The table records 80,000 to 100,000 clones, approximately 91% of them present only once. Sequencing input: CD1b-GMM tetramer-negative cells sorted from PBMCs. All receptors derive from an adult woman with latent tuberculosis.

This rearrangement joins TRBV10-1 to TRBJ2-3; weak D call: TRBD2 (6 bases). V lost 3 bases and J lost 5, with 12 bases in between. Germline V lookup: CDR1 WNHNN, CDR2 SYGVQD (reference sequence). The CDR3 runs 14 residues. CDR3 bases: TGCGCCAGCAGTGATGGAGGGGTTGGAGATACGCAGTATTTT. This encodes CASSDGGVGDTQYF.

This clone was seen only a few times. The V and J genes are TRBV14 and TRBJ1-1; 7 bases agree with TRBD1. In germline, CDR1 is SGHDN, CDR2 FVKESK. With 4 bases clipped from V and 8 bases from J, the junction kept 4 bases outside the gene matches. This CDR3 is 12 amino acids long. CDR3 bases: TGTGCCAGCAGCCCAGTGGACAGGGAAGCTTTCTTT. This gives the protein CASSPVDREAFF.

J is TRBJ2-2 and V is TRBV4-3, with 10 bases that match TRBD2. V shed 0 bases and J 6 bases; nucleotides not matched to a gene: 7. Germline values: CDR1 LGHNA, CDR2 YSLEER. CDR3 length: 17 residues. The CDR3, as DNA: TGCGCCAGCAGCCAAGAACTTATCGGACTAGCGGCCGGGGAGCTGTTTTTT. As protein: CASSQELIGLAAGELFF.

J is TRBJ1-1 and V is TRBV30; D is ambiguous. Between the trimmed V and J ends, which lost 5 bases and 4 bases, there was a span of 14 bases. Per germline, CDR1 GTSNPN and CDR2 SVGIG (reference sequence). The CDR3 spans 13 residues. CDR3 protein: CAWALAGSTEAFF. As DNA, the CDR3 is TGTGCCTGGGCCCTGGCCGGGAGCACTGAAGCTTTCTTT.